This T cell receptor beta chain was sequenced in a study of shared clonotypes between healthy human individuals. It was into CD45RA+ naive and CD45RA-negative memory subsets that the CD4+ cells were split. Comments on this clone: Its matching antigen is unknown.

Broader study findings: Larger richness was generally estimated for naive than memory subsets. A few donors held approximately 4.5% of naive CD4 clonotypes in common.

The germline CDR1 and CDR2 sequences are SGHNT and YYREEE (reference sequence). The CDR3 runs to 15 residues. V lost 2 bases and J lost 5, with 16 bases in between. Original methodology: Junction-only immunoSEQ data arrived without quality scores, meaning filtering differed. Assay: immunoSEQ multiplex PCR; the TCRdb copy retains only in-frame clones and omits some. V and J calls and clone size are given by that table; D and trimming were obtained from the DNA. The table includes fewer than 3 million clones, 85% to 95% detected once. This receptor was obtained from a man aged 18 to 29 in good health. Some clones in this sample may be carry-over from other donors' samples. Sequencing used naive CD4+ T cells from PBMCs. Indicated subset: CD45RA+ positively selected. This chain joins TRBV5-4 and TRBJ2-5, with a weak D call TRBD1 (5 bases). CDR3 in amino acids: CASSFGYGRAETQYF. The CDR3 DNA follows: TGTGCCAGCAGCTTCGGGTACGGCAGGGCGGAGACCCAGTACTTC.